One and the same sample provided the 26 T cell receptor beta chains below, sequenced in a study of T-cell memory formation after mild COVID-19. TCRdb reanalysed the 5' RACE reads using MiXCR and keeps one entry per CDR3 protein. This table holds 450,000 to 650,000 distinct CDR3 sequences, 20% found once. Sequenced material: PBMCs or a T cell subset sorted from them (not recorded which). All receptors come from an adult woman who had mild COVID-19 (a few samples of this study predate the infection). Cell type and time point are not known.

The CDR3 region is CASSLTGLTDTEAFF. The CDR3 bases are TGTGCCAGCAGTTTAACAGGTCTAACGGACACTGAAGCTTTCTTT. The V call is TRBV12-3 or TRBV12-4, the J call TRBJ1-1; possibly TRBD1 for D (5 bases). The CDR3 contains 15 residues. The V gene lost 2 bases and the J gene lost 3 bases, with 13 bases spanning the gap.

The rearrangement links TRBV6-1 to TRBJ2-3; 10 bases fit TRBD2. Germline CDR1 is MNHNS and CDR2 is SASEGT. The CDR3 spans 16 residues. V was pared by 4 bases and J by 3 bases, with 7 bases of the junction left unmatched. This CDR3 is CASSGQAGGSTDTQYF. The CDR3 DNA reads TGTGCCAGCAGTGGGCAAGCGGGAGGGAGTACAGATACGCAGTATTTT.

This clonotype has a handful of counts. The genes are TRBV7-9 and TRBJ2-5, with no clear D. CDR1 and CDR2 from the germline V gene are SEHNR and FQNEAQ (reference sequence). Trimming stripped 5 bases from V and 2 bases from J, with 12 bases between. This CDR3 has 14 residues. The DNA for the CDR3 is TGTGCCAGCAGCCCTGGTAAAGCGCAAGAGACCCAGTACTTC. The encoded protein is CASSPGKAQETQYF.

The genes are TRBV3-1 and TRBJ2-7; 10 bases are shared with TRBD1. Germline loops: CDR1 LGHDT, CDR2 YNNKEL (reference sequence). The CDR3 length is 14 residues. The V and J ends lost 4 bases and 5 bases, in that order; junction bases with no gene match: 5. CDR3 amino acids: CASSPWDRGDEQYF. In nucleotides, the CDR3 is TGTGCCAGCAGCCCTTGGGACAGGGGCGACGAGCAGTACTTC.

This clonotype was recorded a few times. The CDR3 DNA reads as TGTGCCAGCAGCCATCAGGGGGTTGACACCGGGGAGCTGTTTTTT. Its translation is CASSHQGVDTGELFF. V gene TRBV3-1 combines with J gene TRBJ2-2; TRBD1 agrees at 7 bases. Germline-derived CDR1 and CDR2 are LGHDT and YNNKEL (reference sequence). This CDR3 has 15 amino acids. With V trimmed by 3 bases and J by 3 bases, 4 bases remained unmatched.

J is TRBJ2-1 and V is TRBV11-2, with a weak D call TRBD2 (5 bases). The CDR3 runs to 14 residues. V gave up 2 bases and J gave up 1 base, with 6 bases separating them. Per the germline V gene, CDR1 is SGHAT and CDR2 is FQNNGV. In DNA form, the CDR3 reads TGTGCCAGCAGCTTACTAGCTTCCTACAATGAGCAGTTCTTC. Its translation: CASSLLASYNEQFF.

For the CDR3, the DNA is TGTGCCAGCAGCCCAAATACAGGGGGTGGCTACACCTTC. Its protein product is CASSPNTGGGYTF. The chain combines TRBV7-8 with TRBJ1-2; 8 bases map to TRBD1. The germline V gene encodes CDR1 SGHVS and CDR2 FQNEAQ. The CDR3 contains 13 residues. Trimming took 5 bases from V and 7 from J; bases not matched to a gene: 6.

The CDR3 reads CASSPQTGTGVYEQYF. The CDR3 region has the DNA TGTGCCAGCAGTCCCCAGACCGGGACAGGGGTCTACGAGCAGTACTTC. The gene calls are TRBV12-3 or TRBV12-4 and TRBJ2-7; TRBD1 agrees at 10 bases. Trimming cost V 5 bases and J 3 bases; bases outside gene matches: 10. The CDR3 is 16 amino acids.

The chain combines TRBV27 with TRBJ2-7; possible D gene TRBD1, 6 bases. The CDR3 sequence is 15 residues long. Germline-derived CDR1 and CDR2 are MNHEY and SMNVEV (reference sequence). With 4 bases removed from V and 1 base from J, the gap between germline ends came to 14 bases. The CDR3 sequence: CASSYPGTLSYEQYF. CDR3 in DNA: TGTGCCAGCAGTTACCCCGGGACATTGTCCTACGAGCAGTACTTC.

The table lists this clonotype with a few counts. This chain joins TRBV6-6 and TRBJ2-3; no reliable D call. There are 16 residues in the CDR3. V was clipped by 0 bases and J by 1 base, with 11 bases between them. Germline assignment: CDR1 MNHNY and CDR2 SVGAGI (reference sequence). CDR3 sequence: CASSYSAARGTDTQYF. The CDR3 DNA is TGTGCCAGCAGTTACTCGGCAGCGAGAGGCACAGATACGCAGTATTTT.

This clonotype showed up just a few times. The CDR3, as DNA: TGCAGCGTTGATGGGGTTAGCGGCGGCTATGGCTACACCTTC. It is translated as CSVDGVSGGYGYTF. The genes are TRBV29-1 and TRBJ1-2, with D unclear. In germline, CDR1 is SQVTM, CDR2 ANQGSEA. The CDR3 has 14 amino acids. The V and J ends lost 3 bases and 4 bases respectively, with 15 bases between them. The variable domain in full, with the rest retrieved from reference TRBV29-1 and TRBJ1-2, is SAVISQKPSRDICQRGTSLTIQCQVDSQVTMMFWYRQQPGQSLTLIATANQGSEATYESGFVIDKFPISRPNLTFSTLTVSNMSPEDSSIYLCSVDGVSGGYGYTFGSGTRLTVV.

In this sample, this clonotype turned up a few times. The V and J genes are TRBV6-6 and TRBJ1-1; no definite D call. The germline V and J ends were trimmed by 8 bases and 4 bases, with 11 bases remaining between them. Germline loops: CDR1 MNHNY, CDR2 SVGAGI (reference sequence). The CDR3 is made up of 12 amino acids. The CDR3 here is CASAPQGTEAFF. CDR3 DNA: TGTGCCAGCGCCCCCCAAGGCACTGAAGCTTTCTTT.

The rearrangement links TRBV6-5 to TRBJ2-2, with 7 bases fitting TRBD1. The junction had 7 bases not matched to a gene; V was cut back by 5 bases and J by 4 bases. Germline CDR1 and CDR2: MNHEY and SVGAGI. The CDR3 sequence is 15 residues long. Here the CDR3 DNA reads TGTGCCAGCAGTCCTGGACAGGAGGTCACCGGGGAGCTGTTTTTT. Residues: CASSPGQEVTGELFF.

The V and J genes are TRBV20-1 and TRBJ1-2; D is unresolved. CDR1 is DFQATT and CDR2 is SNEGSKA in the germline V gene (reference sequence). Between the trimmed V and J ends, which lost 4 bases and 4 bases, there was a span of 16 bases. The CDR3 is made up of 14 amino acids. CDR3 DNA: TGCAGTGCTACAATGGGAAACACTGCCTATGGCTACACCTTC. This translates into CSATMGNTAYGYTF.

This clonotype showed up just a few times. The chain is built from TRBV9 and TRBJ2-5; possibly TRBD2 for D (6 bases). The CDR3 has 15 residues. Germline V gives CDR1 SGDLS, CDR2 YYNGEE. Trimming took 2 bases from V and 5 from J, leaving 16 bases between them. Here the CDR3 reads CASSVDPGVWETQYF. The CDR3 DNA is TGTGCCAGCAGCGTCGACCCGGGAGTTTGGGAGACCCAGTACTTC.

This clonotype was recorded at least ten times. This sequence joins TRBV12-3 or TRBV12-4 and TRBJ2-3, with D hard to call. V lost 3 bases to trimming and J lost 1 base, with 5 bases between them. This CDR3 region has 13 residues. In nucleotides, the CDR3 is TGTGCCAGCAGTTTTGTTGGCACAGATACGCAGTATTTT. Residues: CASSFVGTDTQYF.

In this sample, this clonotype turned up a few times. The CDR3 region has the DNA TGTGCCAGCAGTGAATTTCGAGGGAGCACAGATACGCAGTATTTT. Translation gives CASSEFRGSTDTQYF. The V and J genes are TRBV25-1 and TRBJ2-3, with D perhaps matching TRBD2 (5 bases). There are 15 residues in the CDR3. CDR1 MGHDK and CDR2 SYGVNS come from the germline V gene. V was pared by 1 base and J by 0 bases, with 8 bases between.

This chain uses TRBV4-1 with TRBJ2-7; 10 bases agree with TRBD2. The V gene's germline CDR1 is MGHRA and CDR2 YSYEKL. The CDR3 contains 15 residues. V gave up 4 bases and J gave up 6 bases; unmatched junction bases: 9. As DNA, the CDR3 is TGCGCCAGCAGCCGGACTAGCGGACCCTCTTCCGAGCAGTACTTC. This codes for CASSRTSGPSSEQYF.

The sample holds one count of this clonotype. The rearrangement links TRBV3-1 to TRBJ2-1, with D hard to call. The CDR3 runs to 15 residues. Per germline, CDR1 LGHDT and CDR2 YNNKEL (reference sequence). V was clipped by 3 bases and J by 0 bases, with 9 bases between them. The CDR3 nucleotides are TGTGCCAGCAGCCAGCGAACGGGCTCCTACAATGAGCAGTTCTTC. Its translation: CASSQRTGSYNEQFF.

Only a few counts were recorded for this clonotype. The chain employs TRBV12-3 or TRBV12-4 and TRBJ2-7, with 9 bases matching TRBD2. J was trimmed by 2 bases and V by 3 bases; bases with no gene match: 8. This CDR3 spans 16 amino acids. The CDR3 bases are TGTGCCAGCAGTTTGAGTCTGAGCGGGGGGACCTACGAGCAGTACTTC. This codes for CASSLSLSGGTYEQYF.

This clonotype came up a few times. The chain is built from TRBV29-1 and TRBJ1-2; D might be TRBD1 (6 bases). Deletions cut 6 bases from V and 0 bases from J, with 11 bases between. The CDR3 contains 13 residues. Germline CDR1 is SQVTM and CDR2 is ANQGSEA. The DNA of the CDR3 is TGCAGCGTAGGGGGGCTAACTAACTATGGCTACACCTTC. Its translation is CSVGGLTNYGYTF.

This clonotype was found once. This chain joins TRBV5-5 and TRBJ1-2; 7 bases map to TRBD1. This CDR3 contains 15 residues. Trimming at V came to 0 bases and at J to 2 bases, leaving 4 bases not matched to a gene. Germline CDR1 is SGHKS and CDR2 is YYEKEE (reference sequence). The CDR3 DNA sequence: TGTGCCAGCAGCTTGGTGCCGGGACAGAACTATGGCTACACCTTC. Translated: CASSLVPGQNYGYTF.

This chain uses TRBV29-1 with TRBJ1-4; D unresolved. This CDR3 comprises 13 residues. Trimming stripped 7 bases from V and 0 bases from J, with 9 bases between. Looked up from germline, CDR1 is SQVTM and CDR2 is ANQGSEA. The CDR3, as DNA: TGCAGCGAAAGATCCGCAACTAATGAAAAACTGTTTTTT. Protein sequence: CSERSATNEKLFF.

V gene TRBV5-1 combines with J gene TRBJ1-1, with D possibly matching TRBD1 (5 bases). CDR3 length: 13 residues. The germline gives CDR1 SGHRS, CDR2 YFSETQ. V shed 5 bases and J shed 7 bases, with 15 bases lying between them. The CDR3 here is CASSSRDGLEAFF. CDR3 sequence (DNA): TGCGCCAGCAGTTCCCGGGACGGCCTTGAAGCTTTCTTT.

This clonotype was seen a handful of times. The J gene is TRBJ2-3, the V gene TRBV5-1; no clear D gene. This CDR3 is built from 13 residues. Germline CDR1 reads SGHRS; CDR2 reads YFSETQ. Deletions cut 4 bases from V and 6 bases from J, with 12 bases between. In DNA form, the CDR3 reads TGCGCCAGCAGCCCAGGTGAGATGGATACGCAGTATTTT. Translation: CASSPGEMDTQYF.

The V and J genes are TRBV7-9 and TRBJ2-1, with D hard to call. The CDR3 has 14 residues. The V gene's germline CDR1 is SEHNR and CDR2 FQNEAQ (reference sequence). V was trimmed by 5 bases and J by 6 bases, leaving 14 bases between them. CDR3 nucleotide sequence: TGTGCCAGCAGCGGATCCGGGCACAGCAATGAGCAGTTCTTC. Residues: CASSGSGHSNEQFF.